These 28 T cell receptor beta chains share one sample of origin, sequenced in a study of post-analysis software for immune sequencing data. Included in the TCR beta cDNA libraries were unique molecular identifiers. TCRdb processed the PCR reads anew with MiXCR; each CDR3 protein has one entry. The sample includes about 680,000 distinct CDR3 sequences, approximately 59% seen only once; the top ten take roughly 10%. Whole-study results and caveats: Controls showed lower frequencies than patients for five TRBV segments, and TRBV5-6, TRBV5-1 and TRBV20-1 were among these.

The antigens of these receptors remain unknown. Sequences were obtained from blood. All receptors come from a girl aged 2 to 10 with multiple sclerosis.

This clonotype has just a few counts. The chain links TRBV29-1 to TRBJ2-3, with D perhaps matching TRBD1 (6 bases). The CDR3 totals 13 residues. Germline assignment: CDR1 SQVTM and CDR2 ANQGSEA. The V and J ends lost 1 base and 5 bases respectively, with 10 bases between them. The chain's CDR3 is CSVEAQGRDTQYF. The DNA of the CDR3 is TGCAGCGTTGAAGCCCAGGGGAGAGATACGCAGTATTTT.

This clonotype was recorded a few times. The chain carries TRBV28 and TRBJ1-4; no reliable D call. The length of the CDR3 is 14 residues. Trimming stripped 1 base from V and 8 bases from J, with 11 bases between. Germline loops: CDR1 MDHEN, CDR2 SYDVKM. The CDR3 DNA is TGTGCCAGCAGTTTATCCCCAAGCAGGGAAAAACTGTTTTTT. Its protein product is CASSLSPSREKLFF.

The chain uses TRBV7-9 and TRBJ2-1; D gene unclear. This CDR3 is 15 amino acids long. Trimming removed 4 bases from V and 6 bases from J, with 16 bases in between. The V gene's germline CDR1 is SEHNR and CDR2 FQNEAQ (reference sequence). CDR3 residues: CASSSLPWKSNEQFF. The CDR3 nucleotides are TGTGCCAGCAGCTCGCTACCCTGGAAGAGCAATGAGCAGTTCTTC.

This chain links TRBV5-5 with TRBJ2-1; D remains ambiguous. V was cut by 2 bases and J by 9 bases, with 9 bases left in between. Germline CDR1 reads SGHKS; CDR2 reads YYEKEE (reference sequence). The CDR3 length is 12 residues. This chain's CDR3 is CASSFIVGEQFF. The DNA for the CDR3 is TGTGCCAGCAGCTTTATAGTTGGTGAGCAGTTCTTC.

The rearrangement links TRBV20-1 to TRBJ2-7, with TRBD1 matching over 8 bases. The CDR3 has 13 residues. Unmatched junction bases numbered 3, after V lost 5 bases and J lost 0 bases. Germline CDR1 is DFQATT and CDR2 is SNEGSKA (reference sequence). This chain's CDR3 is CSAEGQASYEQYF. In DNA form, the CDR3 reads TGCAGTGCTGAGGGACAGGCCTCCTACGAGCAGTACTTC.

This clonotype has just a few counts. CDR3 DNA sequence: TGCAGCGTGGGCCGGAGCACAGATACGCAGTATTTT. It codes for CSVGRSTDTQYF. This chain links TRBV29-1 with TRBJ2-3; D remains ambiguous. V dropped 6 bases and J dropped 0 bases, with 7 bases sitting between them. CDR1 SQVTM and CDR2 ANQGSEA come from the germline V gene. CDR3 length equals 12 residues.

The chain is built from TRBV6-5 and TRBJ1-1; TRBD1 matches 10 bases. The CDR3 extends over 14 amino acids. In germline, CDR1 is MNHEY, CDR2 SVGAGI. V lost 5 bases, J lost 5 bases, and 5 bases stayed unmatched. The CDR3: CASSGQGVRTEAFF. As DNA, the CDR3 is TGTGCCAGCAGTGGACAGGGGGTGAGGACTGAAGCTTTCTTT.

The chain employs TRBV4-2 and TRBJ2-3, with 8 bases matching TRBD1. J was trimmed by 3 bases and V by 0 bases; bases with no gene match: 14. Looked up from germline, CDR1 is LGHNA and CDR2 is YNFKEQ. The CDR3 totals 19 residues. CDR3 region: CASSQDIQGAWGLTDTQYF. The CDR3 DNA sequence: TGTGCCAGCAGCCAAGATATTCAGGGGGCGTGGGGTTTAACAGATACGCAGTATTTT.

This clonotype was observed a handful of times. The chain has TRBV28 and TRBJ2-1; 7 bases align to TRBD1. The germline V gene has CDR1 MDHEN and CDR2 SYDVKM. This CDR3 is built from 15 residues. V dropped 3 bases and J dropped 8; count of bases not matched to a gene: 10. The CDR3 reads CASSFQDRDSHEQFF. CDR3 DNA sequence: TGTGCCAGCAGTTTTCAAGACAGGGATTCCCATGAGCAGTTCTTC.

The chain carries TRBV6-8 and TRBJ2-3, with 9 bases aligning to TRBD2. V trimming: 8 bases; J trimming: 0 bases; junction bases outside the gene matches: 9. The CDR3 sequence is 16 residues long. CDR1 and CDR2 (germline): MNHGY, SAAAGT. CDR3 in amino acids: CASLYGLAGSTDTQYF. The CDR3 DNA reads as TGTGCCAGCCTCTATGGGCTAGCGGGAAGCACAGATACGCAGTATTTT.

The J gene is TRBJ2-2, the V gene TRBV6-2 or TRBV6-3, with D possibly being TRBD1 or TRBD2 (6 bases each). V lost 6 bases and J 6 bases, leaving 14 bases between the germline ends. The length of the CDR3 is 14 residues. The germline V gene encodes CDR1 MNHEY and CDR2 SVGEGT. The CDR3, as DNA: TGTGCCAGCAGCAGGACCGGGGGCGCCGGGGAGCTGTTTTTT. Translating gives CASSRTGGAGELFF.

The CDR3 loop is CASSLGTTIQYF. In DNA form, the CDR3 reads TGTGCCAGCAGTTTGGGGACGACCATTCAGTACTTC. The rearrangement joins TRBV28 to TRBJ2-4, with D possibly called TRBD1 or TRBD2 (5 bases each). Germline values: CDR1 MDHEN, CDR2 SYDVKM. The CDR3 is 12 amino acids. Trimming took 3 bases from V and 9 from J, leaving 9 bases between them.

This chain joins TRBV24-1 and TRBJ1-5, with D possibly TRBD1 on 6 matching bases. V was cut by 3 bases and J by 2 bases, with 13 bases left in between. CDR3 length: 16 residues. Germline CDR1 KGHDR, CDR2 SFDVKD. The CDR3 region is CATSDGTFTGNQPQHF. CDR3 nucleotide sequence: TGTGCCACCAGTGATGGGACATTCACGGGCAATCAGCCCCAGCATTTT.

The chain has TRBV20-1 and TRBJ2-7; 7 bases are shared with TRBD1. The CDR3 is 14 residues long. The J segment lost 5 bases and the V segment lost 3 bases, leaving 10 bases of the junction unmatched. Germline CDR1 DFQATT, CDR2 SNEGSKA (reference sequence). Here the CDR3 DNA reads TGCAGTGCTAGTCGGGGACAGCGAACGGACGAGCAGTACTTC. Amino acids: CSASRGQRTDEQYF.

The rearrangement links TRBV29-1 to TRBJ2-5, with TRBD2 identical over 10 bases. The length of the CDR3 is 15 residues. CDR1 is SQVTM, CDR2 ANQGSEA, per germline. With V trimmed by 4 bases and J by 3 bases, 8 bases remained unmatched. CDR3 protein: CSVVSLLAGEETQYF. CDR3 coding DNA: TGCAGCGTTGTGTCCTTGCTAGCGGGAGAAGAGACCCAGTACTTC.

The chain couples TRBV6-2 or TRBV6-3 to TRBJ1-1; 9 nucleotides agree with TRBD1. From germline, CDR1 is MNHEY and CDR2 SVGEGT. With V trimmed by 10 bases and J by 3 bases, 12 bases remained unmatched. This CDR3 has 15 amino acids. CDR3 DNA sequence: TGTGCCAACTTATGGCCCCGGGACAGGGACACTGAAGCTTTCTTT. This translates into CANLWPRDRDTEAFF.

The chain couples TRBV7-2 to TRBJ2-1; TRBD2 aligns across 9 bases. The V segment lost 2 bases and the J segment 0 bases; nucleotides outside the gene matches: 8. In germline, CDR1 is SGHTA, CDR2 FQGNSA. The CDR3 has 18 amino acids. The DNA for the CDR3 is TGTGCCAGCAGCTTAACGAGCGGGGGGCTAAGCTCCTACAATGAGCAGTTCTTC. Translated: CASSLTSGGLSSYNEQFF.

The chain couples TRBV29-1 to TRBJ2-7; TRBD2 matches 11 bases. The CDR3 runs 17 residues. V was pared by 4 bases and J by 0 bases, with 11 bases of the junction left unmatched. Germline loops: CDR1 SQVTM, CDR2 ANQGSEA. The DNA of the CDR3 is TGCAGCGTTGGGGGACTAGCGGCCTCTTGGAGCTCCTACGAGCAGTACTTC. Translating gives CSVGGLAASWSSYEQYF.

V is TRBV12-5 and J is TRBJ2-7; no definite D call. Trimming stripped 7 bases from V and 0 bases from J, with 13 bases between. The CDR3 contains 14 residues. Germline lookup yields CDR1 LGHNT and CDR2 FRNRAP. The CDR3: CASAPLQSSYEQYF. In DNA, the CDR3 is TGTGCTAGTGCCCCCCTCCAGAGCTCCTACGAGCAGTACTTC.

This clonotype was seen only a few times. V gene TRBV2 combines with J gene TRBJ2-5; 11 bases line up with TRBD1. Germline trimming cut 6 bases from V and 1 base from J; bases unmatched to any gene: 4. CDR1 is SNHLY, CDR2 FYNNEI, per germline. The CDR3 is 15 residues long. The CDR3 nucleotides are TGTGCCAGCAGGCCCGGGACAGGGGGCCAAGAGACCCAGTACTTC. Its translation is CASRPGTGGQETQYF.

The chain recombines TRBV7-2 with TRBJ1-2; D uncertain. Looked up from germline, CDR1 is SGHTA and CDR2 is FQGNSA. V was cut by 2 bases and J by 0 bases, with 7 bases left in between. The CDR3 loop spans 14 amino acids. As DNA, the CDR3 is TGTGCCAGCAGCTTACGGAGGACTAACTATGGCTACACCTTC. Its protein product is CASSLRRTNYGYTF.

A few counts support this clonotype. This sequence joins TRBV20-1 and TRBJ2-3; 8 nucleotides align to TRBD2. V was clipped by 4 bases and J by 4 bases; unmatched bases: 10. The germline V gene has CDR1 DFQATT and CDR2 SNEGSKA (reference sequence). This CDR3 contains 15 residues. CDR3 protein: CSAILGLAIPDTQYF. The CDR3 coding sequence is TGCAGTGCTATCCTAGGACTAGCTATTCCAGATACGCAGTATTTT.

This clonotype showed up just a few times. CDR3 nucleotide sequence: TGCAGTGCTAGAGATGGGAGCGGGCCCCCAGAGACCCAGTACTTC. Its protein is CSARDGSGPPETQYF. This rearrangement joins TRBV20-1 to TRBJ2-5, with a tentative D call TRBD2 (6 bases). Germline V gives CDR1 DFQATT, CDR2 SNEGSKA (reference sequence). V gave up 0 bases and J gave up 4 bases, with 15 bases separating them. CDR3 length: 15 amino acids.

This clonotype has only a few counts. The genes are TRBV3-1 and TRBJ2-7, with D unresolved. Trimming removed 4 bases at V and 6 bases at J, with 10 bases between. CDR1 LGHDT and CDR2 YNNKEL come from the germline V gene (reference sequence). The CDR3 runs to 12 residues. The DNA for the CDR3 is TGTGCCAGCAGCCCTCATGTGGGCGAGCAGTACTTC. It yields the protein CASSPHVGEQYF.

This chain joins TRBV27 and TRBJ2-3, with D perhaps matching TRBD1 or TRBD2 (5 bases each). This CDR3 is built from 14 residues. Trimming pared 8 bases from V and 4 bases from J, leaving 16 bases between. Germline CDR1 reads MNHEY; CDR2 reads SMNVEV (reference sequence). CDR3 bases: TGTGCCAGCGGACCACTGGGGCGGGCAGATACGCAGTATTTT. Its translation is CASGPLGRADTQYF.

The V gene is TRBV20-1, the J gene TRBJ2-4, with D possibly matching TRBD1 (5 bases). The DNA end is more similar to TRBJ2-7, so the J call may be wrong. There are 13 residues in the CDR3. Germline lookup yields CDR1 DFQATT and CDR2 SNEGSKA (reference sequence). Here the CDR3 reads CSARRQSSYEQYF. CDR3 DNA sequence: TGCAGTGCTAGAAGACAGAGCTCCTACGAGCAGTACTTC.

The rearrangement joins TRBV2 to TRBJ2-3; no firm D call. Trimming shortened V by 6 bases and J by 1 base, and 5 bases separated the two germline ends. CDR3 length: 12 residues. Germline V gene data show CDR1 as SNHLY and CDR2 as FYNNEI. This chain's CDR3 is CASRLGTDTQYF. Here the CDR3 DNA reads TGTGCCAGCAGGCTCGGCACAGATACGCAGTATTTT.

The chain links TRBV2 to TRBJ2-1; TRBD2 matches 9 bases. This CDR3 has 17 residues. V lost 4 bases to trimming and J lost 7 bases; unmatched junction nucleotides: 14. CDR1 is SNHLY and CDR2 is FYNNEI in the germline V gene. The CDR3 is CASSVPISGSMGNEQFF. The CDR3 DNA reads as TGTGCCAGCAGTGTTCCCATTAGCGGGAGTATGGGGAATGAGCAGTTCTTC.